This entry features one TCR beta chain sequence. 60 Vbeta and 13 Jbeta primers were used in PCR. Using immunoSEQ multiplex PCR, the repertoire was profiled, and TCRdb retains in-frame clones only, with some absent. The sample lists fewer than 200,000 clones, 80% occurring once. The sample originates from a study of cytomegalovirus exposure and HLA in healthy donors. The overall study: Within the Caucasian-associated ancestry cluster were 81% of the roughly 400 genotyped donors.

With 4 bases clipped from V and 2 bases from J, the junction kept 4 bases outside the gene matches. This CDR3 is built from 14 residues. Germline assignment: CDR1 SGHNT and CDR2 YYREEE (reference sequence). Sequenced: PBMCs. This sequence originates from a male donor in good health and CMV-seronegative. The V and J genes are TRBV5-4 and TRBJ2-7; 9 bases match TRBD2. The CDR3 DNA is TGTGCCAGCAGCGGCGGGGGGGAAACCTACGAGCAGTACTTC. Translated, it gives CASSGGGETYEQYF.